A selection of T cell receptor beta chains follows, all from one sample in a study of CD8 T cells in Susac syndrome. TCRdb re-called the immunoSEQ multiplex PCR reads through MiXCR, storing one row per CDR3 protein. Among roughly 200,000 distinct CDR3 sequences listed, just under 95% were seen once. Sequences were obtained from CD4+ T cells from PBMCs. The receptors were sampled from a human donor in good health. The CDR3 runs from the conserved cysteine through the conserved F or W. The D gene is left open where the match is weak. A clone size is listed for some rows: how often the clone was seen (once, few, many), or a class if it is expanded.

>.|TRBV28|TRBJ1-1|.
TGTGCCAGCAGTACGGGTAAAGCGGGGGAGAACACTGAAGCTTTCTTT
CASSTGKAGENTEAFF
>.|TRBV29-1|TRBJ2-7|TRBD2
TGCAGCGTCGGCCTTCGGCGGGGGTACGAGCAGTACTTC
CSVGLRRGYEQYF
>.|TRBV25-1|TRBJ2-3|.
TGTGCCAGCAGTGAATTCTCTGGGGGTGGCGATACGCAGTATTTT
CASSEFSGGGDTQYF
>.|TRBV29-1|TRBJ2-1|.
TGCAGCGTTGGGACAAAGAGCTCCTACAATGAGCAGTTCTTC
CSVGTKSSYNEQFF
>.|TRBV29-1|TRBJ2-7|.
TGCAGCGTTGGACAGCTGTCTCCCTACGAGCAGTACTTC
CSVGQLSPYEQYF
>.|TRBV25-1|TRBJ2-1|TRBD2
TGTGCCAGCAGTGTCCCAGCGGGATTCAGCAGTGAGCAGTTCTTC
CASSVPAGFSSEQFF
>.|TRBV7-9|TRBJ2-7|.
TGTGCCAGCAGCTTTTTCGAGGTATCAGTGCAGTACTTC
CASSFFEVSVQYF
>once|TRBV27|TRBJ2-1|TRBD2
TGTGCCAGCACCGCTCCCGGGACTAGCGGGAGTAATGAGCAGTTCTTC
CASTAPGTSGSNEQFF
>once|TRBV6-5|TRBJ2-4|TRBD1
TGTGCCAGCAGTGGGACAGGGGGGAACATTCAGTACTTC
CASSGTGGNIQYF
>.|TRBV6-5|TRBJ2-3|.
TGTGCCAGCAGTCGCGGGGGCACAGATACGCAGTATTTT
CASSRGGTDTQYF
>few|TRBV18|TRBJ1-5|.
TGTGCCAGCTCACCCGCTGGGGGCAATCAGCCCCAGCATTTT
CASSPAGGNQPQHF
>.|TRBV20-1|TRBJ2-7|TRBD2
TGCAGTGCAACCGCGGGAGCTAGGGAGCAGTACTTC
CSATAGAREQYF
>.|TRBV29-1|TRBJ1-5|.
TGCAGCGCCAGGGTTCGGAATCAGCCCCAGCATTTT
CSARVRNQPQHF
>.|TRBV9|TRBJ1-2|.
TGTGCCAGCAGCCGCTCTTCGGAAATCTATGGCTACACCTTC
CASSRSSEIYGYTF
>.|TRBV27|TRBJ2-1|.
TGTGCCAGCAGTCCATCTAGCGAATCCTACAATGAGCAGTTCTTC
CASSPSSESYNEQFF
>.|TRBV7-2|TRBJ2-3|.
TGTGCCAGCAGCTTAGCATCGGGGGCGCAAGATACGCAGTATTTT
CASSLASGAQDTQYF
>.|TRBV20-1|TRBJ2-3|.
TGCAGTGCTAGGCCCCCCGAGCCAGATACGCAGTATTTT
CSARPPEPDTQYF
>.|TRBV20-1|TRBJ2-7|.
TGCAGTGCTAGGGGGATGGGGGGATACGAGCAGTACTTC
CSARGMGGYEQYF
>.|TRBV18|TRBJ2-7|.
TGTGCCAGCTCACCGACGGAGCACTACGAGCAGTACTTC
CASSPTEHYEQYF
>once|TRBV29-1|TRBJ1-4|TRBD1
TGCAGCGTCGGACAGGCGGTCGAGGAAAAACTGTTTTTT
CSVGQAVEEKLFF
>.|TRBV15|TRBJ1-5|TRBD1
TGTGCCACCAGCAAACTAGACAGGGACAATCAGCCCCAGCATTTT
CATSKLDRDNQPQHF
>.|TRBV7-9|TRBJ1-3|TRBD1
TGTGCCAGCAGCACCTCGACAGGGGGAGGAAACACCATATATTTT
CASSTSTGGGNTIYF
>.|TRBV3-1|TRBJ2-1|.
TGTGCCAGCCGTCGGGTGGGCACCGACAATGAGCAGTTCTTC
CASRRVGTDNEQFF
>.|TRBV19|TRBJ2-1|.
TGTGCCAGTAGTATAATGGTCGGGGGTGAGCAGTTCTTC
CASSIMVGGEQFF
>.|TRBV24-1|TRBJ2-2|TRBD1
TGTGCCACCAGTGATAAACAGGGGATCGGGGAGCTGTTTTTT
CATSDKQGIGELFF
>.|TRBV25-1|TRBJ2-5|.
TGTGCCAGCAGGCAGACAGCGTACCAAGAGACCCAGTACTTC
CASRQTAYQETQYF
>.|TRBV27|TRBJ1-5|.
TGTGCCAGCAGTTTATCGAACAGGGTCAGTCAGCCCCAGCATTTT
CASSLSNRVSQPQHF
>.|TRBV18|TRBJ2-7|.
TGTGCCAGCTCACCAATAGGCCGGGGAGAGCAGTACTTC
CASSPIGRGEQYF
>.|TRBV29-1|TRBJ2-6|.
TGCAGCGTTGGAGGGGCGGGATCGGGGGCCAACGTCCTGACTTTC
CSVGGAGSGANVLTF
>.|TRBV5-1|TRBJ1-1|TRBD1
TGCGCCAGCAGCTTGGAAGGACAGGGGTTGAACACTGAAGCTTTCTTT
CASSLEGQGLNTEAFF
>.|TRBV20-1|TRBJ2-7|TRBD1
TGCAGTGTCCCAGGGGGCGCCGAGCAGTACTTC
CSVPGGAEQYF
>once|TRBV30|TRBJ2-1|TRBD2
TGTGCCTGGAGTTCTCCGGGACTAGCGGACATGGATGAGCAGTTCTTC
CAWSSPGLADMDEQFF
>.|TRBV2|TRBJ1-2|.
TGTGCCAGCAGAACAGACGGGTGGGGTGGCTACACCTTC
CASRTDGWGGYTF
>.|TRBV7-2|TRBJ2-3|.
TGTGCCAGCAGCTTCGATAGTCCGGCAGATACGCAGTATTTT
CASSFDSPADTQYF
>.|TRBV19|TRBJ2-1|TRBD2
TGTGCCAGTAGTACCTTGCTAGTAGCGGGGAACAATGAGCAGTTCTTC
CASSTLLVAGNNEQFF
>.|TRBV24-1|TRBJ2-1|.
TGTGCCACCAGTGACCCAGGGCTCGCTGAGCAGTTCTTC
CATSDPGLAEQFF
>.|TRBV20-1|TRBJ2-7|.
TGCAGTGCTCTCGGGAGAATCTACGAGCAGTACTTC
CSALGRIYEQYF
>.|TRBV9|TRBJ2-1|.
TGTGCCAGCAGCGATCTTGGGGCCCGAAATGGGGATGAGCAGTTCTTC
CASSDLGARNGDEQFF
>.|TRBV10-2|TRBJ2-7|TRBD1
TGCGCCAGCAGTGAACGAAGGACAGGGAAGGGCTACGAGCAGTACTTC
CASSERRTGKGYEQYF